This T cell receptor (beta chain) was retrieved from a study of human T cells and chemical hapten exposure. Study-wide background: DPC (0.01%) was patch tested on the upper back and read at 6 days. Mostly female patients had alopecia areata, totalis or universalis. TCR yield per sample varied, mainly due to pooled library volumes.

TCRdb ran MiXCR on the RACE reads and lists one entry per CDR3 protein. Among about 93,000 distinct CDR3 sequences listed, 8.5% were seen once. This sample's time point: pre-sensitization, week 0. Treatment described: therapeutic diphenylcyclopropenone sensitization with weekly scalp DPC. Germline V lookup: CDR1 SGHVS, CDR2 FQNEAQ. The CDR3 length is 17 residues. Trimming left V 0 bases short and J 0 bases short, with 12 bases between. The sample in question was whole blood, obtained in connection with sensitization to the hapten diphenylcyclopropenone (DPC). This clonotype was sampled from a man in his forties or fifties with alopecia areata. Some clones in this sample may be carry-over from other donors' samples. The J gene is TRBJ1-3, the V gene TRBV7-8; TRBD1 might be the D (6 bases). The CDR3 here is CASSLARTANSGNTIYF. The DNA for the CDR3 is TGTGCCAGCAGCTTAGCGCGGACAGCCAACTCTGGAAACACCATATATTTT. The whole variable domain, remainder taken from reference TRBV7-8 and TRBJ1-3, is GAGVSQSPRYKVAKRGQDVALRCDPISGHVSLFWYQQALGQGPEFLTYFQNEAQLDKSGLPSDRFFAERPEGSVSTLKIQRTQQEDSAVYLCASSLARTANSGNTIYFGEGSWLTVV.